This is a list of T cell receptor beta chains from one sample in a study of T cell repertoires in cytomegalovirus infection. TCRdb itself ran the reads through MiXCR, one entry per CDR3 protein. The sample records about 460,000 distinct CDR3 sequences, around 10% being singletons. Sequencing was done on a sample of PBMCs. The receptors originated from a human donor in good health (CMV status not recorded). Some clones in this sample may be carry-over from other donors' samples. The conserved cysteine and the conserved F or W are not part of the CDR3 here. Fields, in order: V gene, J gene, CDR3 protein.

V: TRBV28; J: TRBJ2-7; CDR3: ASSPGGAFDEQY
V: TRBV28; J: TRBJ2-2; CDR3: ASSLGGLGTGELF
V: TRBV14; J: TRBJ2-3; CDR3: ASSQIAGGTQY
V: TRBV28; J: TRBJ2-3; CDR3: ASSLRERSDTQY
V: TRBV7-6; J: TRBJ2-2; CDR3: ASSREQGGTGELF
V: TRBV2; J: TRBJ2-2; CDR3: ASSGGAAGTGELF
V: TRBV7-3; J: TRBJ2-3; CDR3: ASSQRGADADTQY
V: TRBV12-3/TRBV12-4; J: TRBJ2-1; CDR3: ASSFGRGNYNEQF
V: TRBV5-3; J: TRBJ2-1; CDR3: ARSPDSGPGNEQF
V: TRBV12-3/TRBV12-4; J: TRBJ2-3; CDR3: ASTRNTQY
V: TRBV13; J: TRBJ2-7; CDR3: ASSLGPGQASYEQY
V: TRBV5-6; J: TRBJ1-2; CDR3: ASSLADRYSNYGYT
V: TRBV12-3/TRBV12-4; J: TRBJ2-5; CDR3: ASSDPRDGETQY
V: TRBV19; J: TRBJ2-3; CDR3: ASSTDRSTDTQY
V: TRBV18; J: TRBJ1-1; CDR3: ASSPPGGWNTEAF
V: TRBV20-1; J: TRBJ2-1; CDR3: SARRTSGSSAEQF
V: TRBV29-1; J: TRBJ1-1; CDR3: SAPDRVGAF